A single sample is the source of the 14 T cell receptor beta chains below, sequenced in a study of OX40 agonist ivuxolimab in advanced cancers. Clones were sequenced by immunoSEQ multiplex PCR, and TCRdb holds only the in-frame ones, with some missing. Of around 51,000 clones listed, around nine tenths are singletons. The specimen comprised CD4+ or CD8+ T cells sorted from blood, sampled in a trial of the OX40 agonist ivuxolimab. These receptors were taken from an adult with an advanced solid tumor such as melanoma, head and neck, liver or kidney cancer.

V and J are TRBV28 and TRBJ1-2; D may be TRBD1 (5 bases). CDR1 and CDR2 (germline): MDHEN, SYDVKM. The ends were cut back, 4 bases at V and 2 bases at J, with 5 bases in the middle. The CDR3 has 12 residues. The CDR3 reads CASSWGNYGYTF. In DNA form, the CDR3 reads TGTGCCAGCAGTTGGGGGAACTATGGCTACACCTTC.

The chain links TRBV19 to TRBJ1-5, with D possibly being TRBD1 (6 bases). The germline V gene encodes CDR1 LNHDA and CDR2 SQIVND (reference sequence). Trimming pared 1 base from V and 0 bases from J, leaving 19 bases between. CDR3 size: 19 residues. CDR3 in DNA: TGTGCCAGTAGTATAGGGGGGACAAGGGATCTGTATAGCAATCAGCCCCAGCATTTT. Its translation: CASSIGGTRDLYSNQPQHF.

The chain employs TRBV5-5 and TRBJ2-3; D is perhaps TRBD2 (5 bases). V was cut by 2 bases and J by 0 bases, with 13 bases left in between. This CDR3 comprises 16 residues. Germline V lookup: CDR1 SGHKS, CDR2 YYEKEE (reference sequence). The CDR3 is CASSFGSVTSTDTQYF. CDR3 nucleotide sequence: TGTGCCAGCAGCTTTGGTAGCGTTACTAGCACAGATACGCAGTATTTT.

The chain joins TRBV7-2 to TRBJ1-5; tentative D call: TRBD1 (5 bases). Germline assignment: CDR1 SGHTA and CDR2 FQGNSA. Trimming cost V 2 bases and J 6 bases, with 5 bases left between them. This CDR3 is 12 amino acids long. CDR3 sequence reads: CASSLRGQPQHF. The CDR3 coding sequence is TGTGCCAGCAGCTTAAGGGGTCAGCCCCAGCATTTT.

The rearrangement links TRBV30 to TRBJ1-2; possible D gene TRBD1, 6 bases. CDR3 length: 13 amino acids. Per the germline V gene, CDR1 is GTSNPN and CDR2 is SVGIG (reference sequence). Trimming pared 4 bases from V and 2 bases from J, leaving 11 bases between. The CDR3 protein is CAWNWDTNYGYTF. CDR3 nucleotides: TGTGCCTGGAACTGGGACACCAACTATGGCTACACCTTC.

The DNA for the CDR3 is TGCAGCGTTGAAGAAGGGCAGGATACGCAGTATTTT. It is translated as CSVEEGQDTQYF. The V and J genes are TRBV29-1 and TRBJ2-3; D call uncertain. The V end was cut by 0 bases, the J end by 6 bases, with 7 bases between. The CDR3 totals 12 residues. From germline, CDR1 is SQVTM and CDR2 ANQGSEA.

The chain has TRBV5-1 and TRBJ1-1; no clear D gene. The CDR3 covers 12 residues. The germline V and J ends were trimmed by 1 base and 6 bases, with 7 bases remaining between them. Germline assignment: CDR1 SGHRS and CDR2 YFSETQ. The CDR3 is CASSLLGSEAFF. The CDR3, as DNA: TGCGCCAGCAGCTTGTTGGGGTCTGAAGCTTTCTTT.

This chain uses TRBV19 with TRBJ1-6; 9 bases map to TRBD1. Losses at the gene ends were 5 bases for V and 10 bases for J; bases not matched to a gene: 6. The CDR3 spans 14 residues. CDR1 LNHDA and CDR2 SQIVND come from the germline V gene (reference sequence). As DNA, the CDR3 is TGTGCCAGTAGTCCCCGACAGGGGGACTCACCCCTCCACTTT. It is translated as CASSPRQGDSPLHF.

This chain joins TRBV28 and TRBJ2-1; TRBD1 agrees at 7 bases. Germline V gene data show CDR1 as MDHEN and CDR2 as SYDVKM. The CDR3 covers 16 residues. J gave up 5 bases and V 5 bases, and 12 bases lay outside the gene matches. The CDR3 coding sequence is TGTGCCAGCAGTGGACCGACAGGGTTGCGGCACAATGAGCAGTTCTTC. Its protein product is CASSGPTGLRHNEQFF.

The chain joins TRBV2 to TRBJ1-2, with D unclear. V was cut by 6 bases and J by 0 bases, with 8 bases left in between. The CDR3 is made up of 13 amino acids. CDR1 SNHLY and CDR2 FYNNEI come from the germline V gene. CDR3 sequence (DNA): TGTGCCAGCAGGCCAGGTCCTAACTATGGCTACACCTTC. This encodes CASRPGPNYGYTF.

This rearrangement joins TRBV30 to TRBJ2-5; D remains unclear. Germline lookup yields CDR1 GTSNPN and CDR2 SVGIG (reference sequence). The CDR3 sequence is 11 residues long. V was shortened by 2 bases and J by 5 bases, with 6 bases between the two germline ends. The CDR3 is CAWSTLETQYF. The CDR3, as DNA: TGTGCCTGGAGTACATTGGAGACCCAGTACTTC.

This clone appeared a single time. The rearrangement links TRBV7-6 to TRBJ1-2; 8 bases fit TRBD1. CDR3 size: 12 residues. Per germline, CDR1 SGHVS and CDR2 FNYEAQ. Trimming removed 4 bases from V and 6 bases from J; junction bases left unmatched: 1. CDR3 sequence: CASSYRGDGYTF. The CDR3 DNA is TGTGCCAGCAGCTACAGGGGGGATGGCTACACCTTC.

J is TRBJ1-1 and V is TRBV19; D is uncertain. The length of the CDR3 is 13 residues. V dropped 10 bases and J dropped 0 bases, with 12 bases sitting between them. Germline loops: CDR1 LNHDA, CDR2 SQIVND (reference sequence). The CDR3 protein is CATGQAVNTEAFF. The CDR3 region has the DNA TGTGCCACCGGGCAGGCCGTGAACACTGAAGCTTTCTTT. Together with reference TRBV19 and TRBJ1-1, the CDR3 gives the full variable domain: DGGITQSPKYLFRKEGQNVTLSCEQNLNHDAMYWYRQDPGQGLRLIYYSQIVNDFQKGDIAEGYSVSREKKESFPLTVTSAQKNPTAFYLCATGQAVNTEAFFGQGTRLTVV.

The chain couples TRBV9 to TRBJ2-3; D not certain. There are 12 residues in the CDR3. V was trimmed by 1 base and J by 6 bases, leaving 6 bases between them. Germline CDR1 SGDLS, CDR2 YYNGEE. The DNA for the CDR3 is TGTGCCAGCAGCGTAACCGGGGATACGCAGTATTTT. Translated, it gives CASSVTGDTQYF. The whole variable domain, filled in from reference TRBV9 and TRBJ2-3, reads DSGVTQTPKHLITATGQRVTLRCSPRSGDLSVYWYQQSLDQGLQFLIQYYNGEERAKGNILERFSAQQFPDLHSELNLSSLELGDSALYFCASSVTGDTQYFGPGTRLTVL.